Listed below are T cell receptor beta chains from one sample, sequenced in a study of naive and memory T cell subsets. Via MiXCR, TCRdb re-called the 5' RACE reads, giving one row per CDR3 protein. This sample has around 30,000 distinct CDR3 sequences, with over 15% found just once. Receptors were obtained from a female donor in good health. CDR3s include the opening cysteine and the closing phenylalanine or tryptophan. A D gene is named only where the DNA matches it firmly. Where a row states a size, it is once, few, many or the class of an expanded clone; other rows omit it.

V	size	D	J	CDR3	DNA
TRBV29-1	few	-	TRBJ1-2	CSVVSGFYGYTF	TGCAGCGTTGTTAGCGGGTTCTATGGCTACACCTTC
TRBV7-3	many	-	TRBJ2-7	CASSDNGHPDDEQYF	TGTGCCAGCAGCGACAATGGGCATCCAGACGACGAGCAGTACTTC
TRBV4-2	-	-	TRBJ2-7	CASSQEEGTGRGESYEQYF	TGTGCCAGCAGCCAAGAAGAAGGTACGGGCAGGGGGGAGAGCTACGAGCAGTACTTC
TRBV5-1	few	-	TRBJ2-1	CASSLLRGYYNEQFF	TGCGCCAGCAGCCTACTTCGCGGTTATTACAATGAGCAGTTCTTC
TRBV6-5	many	TRBD1	TRBJ1-2	CASSSAGTANYGYTF	TGTGCCAGCAGTTCCGCCGGGACAGCCAACTATGGCTACACCTTC
TRBV6-5	-	-	TRBJ1-2	CASSSQGAENYGYTF	TGTGCCAGCAGTTCCCAAGGAGCGGAGAACTATGGCTACACCTTC
TRBV7-6	few	-	TRBJ1-5	CASSVSVAAGSNQPQHF	TGTGCCAGCAGCGTTAGTGTAGCGGCAGGTAGCAATCAGCCCCAGCATTTT
TRBV27	-	-	TRBJ1-2	CASSLYGGGYGYTF	TGTGCCAGCAGTTTATATGGGGGCGGGTATGGCTACACCTTC
TRBV6-5	few	TRBD1	TRBJ1-2	CASARGTGNGYTF	TGTGCCAGTGCGAGAGGGACAGGGAATGGCTACACCTTC
TRBV20-1	many	-	TRBJ1-6	CSARDTGRQLNSPLHF	TGCAGTGCTAGAGACACAGGCCGTCAGCTCAATTCACCCCTCCACTTT
TRBV12-5	-	TRBD2	TRBJ2-5	CASGSGLAGGQETQYF	TGTGCTAGTGGTTCGGGACTAGCGGGGGGGCAAGAGACCCAGTACTTC
TRBV7-9	many	-	TRBJ2-7	CASSSRTDSYEQYF	TGTGCCAGCAGCTCGCGGACAGACTCCTACGAGCAGTACTTC
TRBV29-1	many	TRBD1	TRBJ2-1	CSVVGRGSYNEQFF	TGCAGCGTTGTGGGCAGGGGGAGCTACAATGAGCAGTTCTTC
TRBV7-2	medium-sized	-	TRBJ2-3	CASSQGPPTDTQYF	TGTGCCAGCAGCCAAGGGCCCCCAACAGATACGCAGTATTTT
TRBV29-1	many	-	TRBJ1-1	CSVGTTRRTEAFF	TGCAGCGTCGGGACCACCAGGAGGACTGAAGCTTTCTTT
TRBV10-3	-	-	TRBJ1-2	CAISESLGGADNYGYTF	TGTGCCATCAGTGAGTCTTTAGGGGGGGCCGATAACTATGGCTACACCTTC
TRBV12-3/TRBV12-4	-	TRBD1	TRBJ1-1	CASKTGGRNTEAFF	TGTGCCAGCAAAACAGGGGGAAGGAACACTGAAGCTTTCTTT
TRBV20-1	many	-	TRBJ2-7	CSARRHREFGETYEQYF	TGCAGTGCTAGACGGCATAGAGAATTCGGGGAAACCTACGAGCAGTACTTC
TRBV19	many	TRBD1	TRBJ2-6	CASSTGQNSGANVLTF	TGTGCCAGTAGTACGGGACAGAACTCTGGGGCCAACGTCCTGACTTTC
TRBV7-9	-	-	TRBJ2-3	CASSQEGLYTQYF	TGTGCCAGCAGCCAAGAGGGGCTTTATACGCAGTATTTT
TRBV7-8	many	TRBD1	TRBJ2-7	CASSSQGQGARYEQYF	TGTGCCAGCAGCTCCCAGGGACAGGGGGCGCGGTACGAGCAGTACTTC
TRBV6-5	many	-	TRBJ1-6	CASSYSRTNPALHF	TGTGCCAGCAGTTACTCGAGAACCAATCCCGCCCTCCACTTT
TRBV7-2	many	TRBD1	TRBJ1-2	CASSLGGTGSSYGYTF	TGTGCCAGCAGCTTAGGCGGGACAGGGTCGAGCTATGGCTACACCTTC
TRBV1	-	-	TRBJ2-5	CASSQVGTQETQYF	TGCGCCAGCAGCCAAGTAGGGACCCAAGAGACCCAGTACTTC
TRBV29-1	many	TRBD2	TRBJ2-1	CSVDGLMAGGLESSYNEQFF	TGCAGCGTTGACGGCCTGATGGCGGGGGGCCTAGAAAGCTCCTACAATGAGCAGTTCTTC
TRBV20-1	many	TRBD1	TRBJ2-3	CSAPSDRGVTQYF	TGCAGTGCCCCCAGCGACAGGGGAGTTACGCAGTATTTT
TRBV6-5	-	TRBD1	TRBJ2-2	CASRRQGAGTGELFF	TGTGCCAGCAGACGTCAGGGGGCCGGCACCGGGGAGCTGTTTTTT
TRBV27	many	-	TRBJ1-6	CASTGSYNSPLHF	TGTGCCAGCACGGGCTCCTATAATTCACCCCTCCACTTT
TRBV5-1	-	-	TRBJ1-4	CASSQTLLREKLFF	TGCGCCAGCAGCCAAACCTTGTTGAGGGAAAAACTGTTTTTT
TRBV29-1	medium-sized	-	TRBJ2-7	CSVVRGPNEQYF	TGCAGCGTGGTACGGGGACCTAACGAGCAGTACTTC
TRBV20-1	-	-	TRBJ2-4	CSAIPEPLAKNIQYF	TGCAGTGCTATACCAGAACCACTAGCCAAAAACATTCAGTACTTC
TRBV18	medium-sized	TRBD1	TRBJ1-6	CASSPSGQGIDSPLHF	TGTGCCAGCTCACCATCAGGACAGGGTATTGATTCACCCCTCCACTTT
TRBV7-7	-	TRBD2	TRBJ2-7	CASSLGAGAYEQYF	TGTGCCAGCAGCTTAGGGGCGGGGGCCTACGAGCAGTACTTC
TRBV18	-	TRBD1	TRBJ2-7	CASSPLRTGQAAYEQYF	TGTGCCAGCTCACCCCTCCGAACGGGACAGGCGGCCTACGAGCAGTACTTC
TRBV6-6	many	-	TRBJ2-3	CASSSIVTDTQYF	TGTGCCAGCAGTTCGATCGTCACAGATACGCAGTATTTT
TRBV6-1	many	-	TRBJ2-7	CASSEALEASYEQYF	TGTGCCAGCAGTGAAGCGCTCGAGGCTTCCTACGAGCAGTACTTC
TRBV29-1	-	TRBD1	TRBJ1-1	CSAAGTGLNTEAFF	TGCAGCGCCGCCGGGACAGGGTTGAACACTGAAGCTTTCTTT